This TCR beta chain was sequenced in a study of blood T cells in healthy people across ages. Study outcomes and limitations: As age increased, TCR beta diversity per million T cells fell in a roughly linear fashion.

A second about 6 to 12 cycle PCR used barcoded and J-beta primers. TCRdb re-analysed the 5' RACE reads in MiXCR, keeping a single row per CDR3 protein. The data contain approximately 780,000 distinct CDR3 sequences, more than 25% of them singletons. For this clonotype: The antigen is unknown.

The data were also submitted as part of a second study, on T cells of mothers and their children.

The sequence came from a boy aged 5 to 17 in good health. What was sequenced was blood.

The CDR3: CAWSVLGEDEKLFF. CDR3 bases: TGTGCCTGGAGTGTACTGGGAGAGGACGAAAAACTGTTTTTT. This sequence joins TRBV30 and TRBJ1-4; D gene uncertain. V lost 0 bases, J lost 8 bases, and 13 bases lay in between. Per the germline V gene, CDR1 is GTSNPN and CDR2 is SVGIG (reference sequence). This CDR3 region has 14 residues.